The sequence of this T cell receptor (beta chain) was determined in a study of blood T cell repertoires in COVID-19. Across the study: T cells, B-cell-depleted T cells, or PBMCs provided the cDNA or gDNA that served as material.

Repertoires were generated with immunoSEQ multiplex PCR, while TCRdb's copy carries only in-frame clones and drops some. The data contain fewer than 250,000 clones, 80% to 90% of them singletons. Germline V lookup: CDR1 LGHDT, CDR2 YNNKEL (reference sequence). The CDR3 is 14 residues long. Between the trimmed V and J ends, which lost 4 bases and 2 bases, there was a span of 11 bases. The source of this sequence is a woman in her thirties with acute COVID-19. The source material was PBMCs or T cells enriched from blood (not recorded which). The V gene is TRBV3-1 (or the pseudogene TRBV3-2), the J gene TRBJ1-1; D remains ambiguous. The CDR3 sequence: CASSPGGTNTEAFF. In DNA form, the CDR3 reads TGTGCCAGCAGCCCCGGAGGAACAAACACTGAAGCTTTCTTT.